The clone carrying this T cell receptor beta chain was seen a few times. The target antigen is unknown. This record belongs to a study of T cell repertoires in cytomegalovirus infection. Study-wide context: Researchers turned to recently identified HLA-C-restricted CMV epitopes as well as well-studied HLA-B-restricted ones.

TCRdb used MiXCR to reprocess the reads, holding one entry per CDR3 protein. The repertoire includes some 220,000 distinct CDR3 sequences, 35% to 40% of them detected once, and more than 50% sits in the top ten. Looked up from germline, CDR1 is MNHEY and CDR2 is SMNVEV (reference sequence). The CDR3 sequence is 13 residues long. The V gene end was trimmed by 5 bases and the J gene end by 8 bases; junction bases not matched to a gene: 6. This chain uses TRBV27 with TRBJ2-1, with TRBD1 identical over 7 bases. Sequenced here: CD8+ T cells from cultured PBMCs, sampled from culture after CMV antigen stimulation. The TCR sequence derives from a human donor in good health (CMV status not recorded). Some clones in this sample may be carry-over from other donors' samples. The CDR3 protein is CASSQNRGDEQFF. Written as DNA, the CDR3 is TGTGCCAGCAGTCAGAACAGGGGCGATGAGCAGTTCTTC.